This is a list of T cell receptor beta chains from one sample in a study of cytomegalovirus exposure and HLA in healthy donors. Repertoires were generated with immunoSEQ multiplex PCR, while TCRdb's copy carries only in-frame clones and drops some. Among nearly 110,000 clones listed, less than 85% were seen once. The specimen was PBMCs. These receptor sequences come from a woman in her thirties or forties in good health and CMV-seropositive. Both conserved end residues are part of each CDR3. D genes are given only for firm matches. Clone size is given for some rows only: seen once, a few or many times, or a class if the clone is expanded.

J gene	D gene	clone size	V gene	CDR3 protein	CDR3 DNA
TRBJ2-5	.	medium-sized	TRBV7-9	CASNRGSAETQYF	TGTGCCAGCAACCGGGGGTCCGCGGAGACCCAGTACTTC
TRBJ2-2	.	few	TRBV15	CATRTSGAGELFF	TGTGCCACCAGAACCTCCGGAGCCGGGGAGCTGTTTTTT
TRBJ1-1	TRBD1	.	TRBV6-5	CASRHGQVTEAFF	TGTGCCAGCAGACATGGACAGGTTACTGAAGCTTTCTTT
TRBJ2-3	.	.	TRBV19	CASSSITSTDTQYF	TGTGCCAGTAGTAGCATTACTAGCACAGATACGCAGTATTTT
TRBJ2-7	TRBD2	.	TRBV11-2	CASSLDPSGYEQYF	TGTGCCAGCAGCTTAGATCCTAGCGGCTACGAGCAGTACTTC
TRBJ1-4	.	.	TRBV19	CASSNRDDEKLFF	TGTGCCAGTTCAAACAGGGATGATGAAAAACTGTTTTTT
TRBJ1-5	.	.	TRBV30	CAWSVGVQGYQPQHF	TGTGCCTGGAGTGTAGGGGTGCAGGGTTACCAGCCCCAGCATTTT
TRBJ1-3	TRBD1	few	TRBV7-6	CASSANPETGIGGNTIYF	TGTGCCAGCAGCGCCAACCCAGAGACAGGGATCGGTGGAAACACCATATATTTT
TRBJ2-2	.	.	TRBV25-1	CASSAIQGSTGELFF	TGTGCCAGCAGTGCGATTCAGGGATCCACCGGGGAGCTGTTTTTT
TRBJ1-1	.	.	TRBV6-6	CASSIRQARSTEAFF	TGTGCCAGCAGTATTCGACAGGCAAGGAGCACTGAAGCTTTCTTT
TRBJ1-1	.	.	TRBV5-4	CASSKETASFTEAFF	TGTGCCAGCAGCAAGGAGACGGCGAGTTTCACTGAAGCTTTCTTT
TRBJ2-1	.	.	TRBV7-2	CASRRGPLSTYNEQFF	TGTGCCAGCAGGCGGGGGCCCCTCTCTACCTACAATGAGCAGTTCTTC
TRBJ1-2	.	once	TRBV5-1	CASSDRQYGYTF	TGCGCCAGCAGCGACAGACAGTATGGCTACACCTTC
TRBJ2-6	.	.	TRBV9	CASSVAQGGSGANVLTF	TGTGCCAGCAGCGTAGCCCAGGGTGGCTCTGGGGCCAACGTCCTGACTTTC
TRBJ1-4	TRBD1	.	TRBV4-3	CASSQVTGGNEKLFF	TGCGCCAGCAGCCAGGTTACAGGGGGAAATGAAAAACTGTTTTTT
TRBJ1-1	TRBD1	.	TRBV13	CASRDRTRGLNTEAFF	TGTGCCAGCAGGGACCGCACCAGGGGGCTGAACACTGAAGCTTTCTTT
TRBJ2-1	TRBD2	.	TRBV4-2	CASSRSGGAEEQFF	TGTGCCAGCAGCCGTAGCGGGGGGGCCGAGGAGCAGTTCTTC
TRBJ1-3	TRBD1	.	TRBV25-1	CASSDPGTGGNTIYF	TGTGCCAGCAGTGATCCCGGGACAGGTGGAAACACCATATATTTT